This T cell receptor (beta chain) was sequenced during a study of T cell responses to AZD1222 COVID-19 vaccine. Study-wide results and limits: Researchers took repertoire samples only after the peak T cell response had come. Clonal diversity was possibly underestimated; the donors were predominantly white British and more often female.

Whether given at about 4 or about 12 weeks, second doses were pooled. In its sample, this clone was seen once. No antigen is known for it. Generated by immunoSEQ multiplex PCR, the TCRdb table keeps only in-frame clones and is missing some. The table lists approximately 140,000 clones, 75% to 95% of them singletons, with 3.2% in the top ten. Germline loops: CDR1 SGHTA, CDR2 FQGNSA. V shed 5 bases and J 5 bases; nucleotides not matched to a gene: 8. The CDR3 runs to 15 residues. The genes are TRBV7-2 and TRBJ2-7; 11 bases map to TRBD2. The sequence derives from an adult who received the AZD1222 COVID-19 vaccine. This specimen was peripheral blood, taken 28 days after the second AZD1222 dose. The CDR3 DNA sequence: TGTGCCAGCAGCCATACTAGCGGGAGTCGAGACGAGCAGTACTTC. Amino acid sequence: CASSHTSGSRDEQYF.